The table lists the clone carrying this TCR beta chain with a few counts. Germline V gene data show CDR1 as MNHNS and CDR2 as SASEGT. V dropped 10 bases and J dropped 4 bases, with 16 bases sitting between them. This CDR3 comprises 13 residues. The data were produced by immunoSEQ multiplex PCR, yet TCRdb's version contains in-frame clones alone and is incomplete. Among nearly 1 million clones listed, about three quarters were seen once. The data were taken from a study of shared clonotypes between healthy human individuals. The chain joins TRBV6-1 to TRBJ1-2; D gene uncertain. Sequences were obtained from memory CD4+ T cells sorted from blood. Subset in this sample: CD45RA-negative fraction. This TCR was sampled from a man younger than 35 in good health. CDR3 coding DNA: TGTGCCACTCGGTCCAGACTCCCCTATGGCTACACCTTC. It encodes CATRSRLPYGYTF.